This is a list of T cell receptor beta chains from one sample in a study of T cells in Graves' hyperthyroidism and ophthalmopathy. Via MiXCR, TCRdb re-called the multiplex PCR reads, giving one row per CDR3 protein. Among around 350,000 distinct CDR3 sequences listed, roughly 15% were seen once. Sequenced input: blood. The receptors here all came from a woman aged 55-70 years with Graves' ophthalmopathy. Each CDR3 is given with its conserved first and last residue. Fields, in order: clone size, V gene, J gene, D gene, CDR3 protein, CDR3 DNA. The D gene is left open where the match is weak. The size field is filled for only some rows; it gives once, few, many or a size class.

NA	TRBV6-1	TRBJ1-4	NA	CDSSLSGTWGEKLFF	TGTGACAGCAGTCTCTCCGGTACCTGGGGTGAAAAACTGTTTTTT
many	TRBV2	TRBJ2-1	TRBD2	CASSEVSGGEQFF	TGTGCCAGCAGTGAGGTATCGGGGGGGGAGCAGTTCTTC
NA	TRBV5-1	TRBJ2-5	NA	CASKGGGQETQYF	TGCGCCAGCAAGGGGGGCGGGCAAGAGACCCAGTACTTC
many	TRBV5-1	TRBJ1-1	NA	CASSRGGAESSTEAFF	TGCGCCAGCAGCCGGGGAGGAGCGGAGTCGAGCACTGAAGCTTTCTTT
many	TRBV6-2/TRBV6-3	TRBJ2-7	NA	CASTPGTYYEQYF	TGTGCCAGCACCCCCGGGACTTATTACGAGCAGTACTTC
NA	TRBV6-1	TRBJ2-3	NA	CASGAGRTQYF	TGTGCCAGCGGGGCCGGGCGGACGCAGTATTTT
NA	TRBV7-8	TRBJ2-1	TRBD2	CASFSGRDNEQFF	TGTGCCAGCTTTAGCGGGAGGGACAATGAGCAGTTCTTC
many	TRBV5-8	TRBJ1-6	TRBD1	CASSLGTGGNSPLHF	TGTGCCAGCAGCTTGGGGACAGGGGGTAATTCACCCCTCCACTTT
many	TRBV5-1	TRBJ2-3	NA	CASSFGEVGTDTQYF	TGCGCCAGCAGCTTCGGGGAGGTCGGCACAGATACGCAGTATTTT
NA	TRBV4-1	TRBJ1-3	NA	CASSQEGWLTLDGNTIYF	TGCGCCAGCAGCCAAGAGGGATGGCTCACCCTTGATGGAAACACCATATATTTT
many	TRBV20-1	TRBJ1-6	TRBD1	CSARAGQVWNSPLHF	TGCAGTGCTAGGGCCGGACAGGTCTGGAATTCACCCCTCCACTTT
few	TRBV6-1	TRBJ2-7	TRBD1	CASSRDRPVFSYEQYF	TGTGCCAGCAGCAGGGACAGGCCGGTCTTCTCCTACGAGCAGTACTTC
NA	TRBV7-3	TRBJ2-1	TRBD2	CASSISGQRNNEQFF	TGTGCCAGCAGCATTAGCGGGCAACGGAACAATGAGCAGTTCTTC
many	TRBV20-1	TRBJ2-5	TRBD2	CSAARGAWGEGPQETQYF	TGCAGTGCAGCGAGAGGTGCATGGGGGGAGGGCCCCCAAGAGACCCAGTACTTC
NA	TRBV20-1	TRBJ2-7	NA	CSARRQGGLFWQYF	TGCAGTGCTAGGCGACAGGGAGGTTTATTCTGGCAGTACTTC
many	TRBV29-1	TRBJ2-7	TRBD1	CSVVPVVGQNSYEQYF	TGCAGCGTTGTGCCTGTGGTGGGACAGAACTCCTACGAGCAGTACTTC
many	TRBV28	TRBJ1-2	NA	CASSPDPVVYGYTF	TGTGCCAGCAGTCCGGACCCGGTGGTCTATGGCTACACCTTC
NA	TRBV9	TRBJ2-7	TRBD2	CASSVEAGAYEQYF	TGTGCCAGCAGCGTAGAAGCGGGAGCCTACGAGCAGTACTTC
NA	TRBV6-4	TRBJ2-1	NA	CASSDSKGGNEQFF	TGTGCCAGCAGTGACTCAAAGGGGGGGAATGAGCAGTTCTTC
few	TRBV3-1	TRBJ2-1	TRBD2	CASSQALAGGHEQFF	TGTGCCAGCAGCCAGGCCCTAGCGGGAGGGCATGAGCAGTTCTTC
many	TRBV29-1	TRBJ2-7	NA	CSVVVAAAYEQYF	TGCAGCGTTGTAGTGGCAGCGGCCTACGAGCAGTACTTC
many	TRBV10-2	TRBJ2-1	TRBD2	CASSRGRALSSYNEQFF	TGCGCCAGCAGCCGGGGGAGGGCATTAAGCTCCTACAATGAGCAGTTCTTC
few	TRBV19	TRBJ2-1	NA	CASTLQGNVYNKQFF	TGTGCCAGTACCCTCCAGGGGAATGTTTACAATAAGCAGTTCTTC
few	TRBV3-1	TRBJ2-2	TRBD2	CASSQGQALAGVTGELFF	TGTGCCAGCAGCCAAGGTCAGGCACTAGCGGGAGTCACCGGGGAGCTGTTTTTT
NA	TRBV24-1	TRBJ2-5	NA	CATSDPPGGGKETQYF	TGTGCCACCAGTGATCCCCCTGGAGGGGGCAAAGAGACCCAGTACTTC
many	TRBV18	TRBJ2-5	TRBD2	CASSPQTSGSMETQYF	TGTGCCAGCTCACCTCAAACTAGCGGGAGTATGGAGACCCAGTACTTC
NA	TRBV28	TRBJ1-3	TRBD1	CASSLFGTGVRNTIYF	TGTGCCAGCAGTTTATTCGGGACAGGGGTTAGAAACACCATATATTTT
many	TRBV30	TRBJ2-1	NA	CAWSVLGSRSNEQFF	TGTGCCTGGAGTGTACTTGGTTCTCGTAGCAATGAGCAGTTCTTC
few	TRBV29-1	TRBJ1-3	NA	CSVGGGLAGNTIYF	TGCAGCGTGGGAGGTGGCCTGGCTGGAAACACCATATATTTT
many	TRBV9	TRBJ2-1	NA	CASSTTGGGVNEQFF	TGTGCCAGCAGCACAACAGGGGGGGGTGTCAATGAGCAGTTCTTC
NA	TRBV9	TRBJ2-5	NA	CASSVQGSETQYF	TGTGCCAGCAGCGTCCAGGGATCGGAGACCCAGTACTTC
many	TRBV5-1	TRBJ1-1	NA	CASSSREGTEAFF	TGCGCCAGCAGCTCTCGGGAGGGGACTGAAGCTTTCTTT
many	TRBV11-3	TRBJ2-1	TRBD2	CASSLLAGGGNEQFF	TGTGCCAGCAGCTTACTAGCGGGAGGGGGCAATGAGCAGTTCTTC
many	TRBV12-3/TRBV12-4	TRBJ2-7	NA	CASSLRLATYEQYF	TGTGCCAGCAGTTTAAGGCTAGCTACCTACGAGCAGTACTTC
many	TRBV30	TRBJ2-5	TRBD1	CAWRAQGAETQYF	TGTGCCTGGAGGGCACAGGGGGCAGAGACCCAGTACTTC
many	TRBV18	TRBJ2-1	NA	CASSLPGARRDEQFF	TGTGCCAGCTCACTCCCGGGAGCTAGACGCGATGAGCAGTTCTTC
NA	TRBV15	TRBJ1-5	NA	CATSGPGEQPQHF	TGTGCCACCAGCGGGCCAGGGGAACAGCCCCAGCATTTT
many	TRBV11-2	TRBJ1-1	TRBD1	CASSSVLTGVNTEAFF	TGTGCCAGCAGCTCAGTTCTTACAGGGGTGAACACTGAAGCTTTCTTT
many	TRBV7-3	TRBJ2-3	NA	CASSLGGGDTDTQYF	TGTGCCAGCAGCCTAGGGGGGGGCGACACAGATACGCAGTATTTT
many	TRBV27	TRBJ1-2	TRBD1	CASSFGTGDGYTF	TGTGCCAGCAGTTTCGGGACAGGAGATGGCTACACCTTC
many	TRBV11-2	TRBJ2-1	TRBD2	CASSLSTSGRLYEQFF	TGTGCCAGCAGCTTATCGACTAGCGGGAGGTTGTATGAGCAGTTCTTC
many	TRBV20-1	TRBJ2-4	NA	CSLAGEIAKNIQYF	TGCAGTCTCGCCGGGGAGATAGCCAAAAACATTCAGTACTTC